This T cell receptor beta chain was retrieved from a study of T cell repertoires in cytomegalovirus infection (dated by TCRdb to between 2018 and 2020). At the level of the whole study: Donor HLA type was relevant to the analysis, as public TCR beta signatures indicated carriage of CMV infection together with the matching HLA type.

Sequenced on an Illumina HiSeq 1500. Using fastp at Q25 and MiXCR, TCRdb reprocessed the public reads and kept productive beta chains. Under each unique CDR3 protein, matching rows form one entry showing the most common genes and DNA. This sample comprises hundreds of thousands of distinct CDR3 sequences, about a sixth of them detected only once. The ten largest account for around 13% of the sample. The CDR3 runs 16 amino acids, cysteine and phenylalanine included. The retained sequence is limited to the CDR3, 48 bases, with the frame set at the first base. V is trimmed back by 0 bases and J by 7 bases, and the junction contains 7 bases that no gene match accounts for. CDR1 is given as SGHRS and CDR2 as YFSETQ, both from the germline V gene. What the research found in general, with its limitations: The ex vivo response was dominated by HLA-C-restricted CMV-specific TCR beta clonotypes, which also provided the single most frequent clonotype in two of eight donors. Carriers of CMV infection plus the relevant HLA type were discriminated by the cumulative frequency of public TCR beta family members in the study cohort and in an independent approximately 360-donor cohort.

Worth noting for this clonotype: The clone's antigen remains unknown. No much larger clone exists at a distance of one base, and base qualities are not known.

The sequence came from a human donor in good health (CMV status not recorded). Some clones in this sample may be carry-over from other donors' samples. The chain is assembled from TRBV5-1 and TRBJ1-6; 7 bases in the junction line up with TRBD1. The sequencing sample was made of PBMCs. This receptor carries the CDR3 CASSLAEGGNNSPLHF. The sequenced DNA is TGCGCCAGCAGCTTGGCGGAAGGGGGCAACAATTCACCCCTCCACTTT.